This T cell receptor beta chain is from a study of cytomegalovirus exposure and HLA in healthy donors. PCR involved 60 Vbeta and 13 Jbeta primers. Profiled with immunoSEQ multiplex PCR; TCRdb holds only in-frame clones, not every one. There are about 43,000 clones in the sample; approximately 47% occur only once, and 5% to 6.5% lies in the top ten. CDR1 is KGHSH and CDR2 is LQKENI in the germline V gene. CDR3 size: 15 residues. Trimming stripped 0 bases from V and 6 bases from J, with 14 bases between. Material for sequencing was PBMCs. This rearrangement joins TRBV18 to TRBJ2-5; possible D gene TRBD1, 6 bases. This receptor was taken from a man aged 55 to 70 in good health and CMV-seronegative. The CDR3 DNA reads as TGTGCCAGCTCACCACCCTCGGTGGGGGCCAAGACCCAGTACTTC. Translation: CASSPPSVGAKTQYF.